This T cell receptor beta chain was captured in a study of T cell repertoires in cytomegalovirus infection (dated by TCRdb to the late 2010s). In the study overall: Donor HLA type was relevant to the analysis, because carriage of CMV infection together with the matching HLA type was indicated by public TCR beta signatures. What the authors observed across the whole study: Carriers of CMV infection plus the relevant HLA type were discriminated by the cumulative frequency of public TCR beta family members in the study cohort and in an independent roughly 370-donor cohort. The ex vivo response was dominated by HLA-C-restricted CMV-specific TCR beta clonotypes, which also provided the single most frequent clonotype in two of eight donors.

V gives up 5 bases and J gives up 0 bases, and the segment between their germline ends measures 13 bases. From the germline V gene, CDR1 is SGHTA and CDR2 is FQGNSA. From the cysteine through the phenylalanine, the CDR3 covers 15 amino acids. Only CDR3 DNA is held: 45 bases, read in frame from base 1. This sample was sequenced with an Illumina HiSeq 1500. TCRdb trimmed public reads at Q25 via fastp, called clones via MiXCR and kept in-frame beta chains. Merged by CDR3 protein, the rows form single entries marked with the most common genes and DNA. The table for this sample lists over 300,000 distinct CDR3 sequences; 15% to 20% of them were counted only once. 9.5% to 15% of the sample comes from the top ten. This clonotype has ten or more counts. Its antigen remains undetermined. No qualities accompany the bases; no much larger clone lies one base away.

The sequence derives from a human donor in good health (CMV status not recorded). Some clones in this sample may be carry-over from other donors' samples. Rearrangement joined TRBV7-2 to TRBJ1-2; the D gene remains uncertain. The specimen sequenced was PBMCs. The CDR3 has the sequence CASSSPVLANYGYTF. The DNA sequence is as follows: TGTGCCAGCAGCAGCCCGGTCCTAGCTAACTATGGCTACACCTTC.